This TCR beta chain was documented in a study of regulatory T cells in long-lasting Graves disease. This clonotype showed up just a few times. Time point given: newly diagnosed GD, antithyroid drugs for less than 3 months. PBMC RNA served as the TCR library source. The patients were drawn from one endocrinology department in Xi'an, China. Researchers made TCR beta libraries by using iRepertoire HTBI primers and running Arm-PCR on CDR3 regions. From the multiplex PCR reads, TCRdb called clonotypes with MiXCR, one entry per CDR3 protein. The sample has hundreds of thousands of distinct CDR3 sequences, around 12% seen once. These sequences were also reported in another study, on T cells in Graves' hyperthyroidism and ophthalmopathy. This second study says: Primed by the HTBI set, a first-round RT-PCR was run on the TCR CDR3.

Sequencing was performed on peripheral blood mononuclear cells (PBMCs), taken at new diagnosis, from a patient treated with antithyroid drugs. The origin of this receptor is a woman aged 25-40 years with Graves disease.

The CDR3 protein is CSARVGSAVNYGYTF. The CDR3 DNA reads TGCAGTGCTAGAGTCGGCAGCGCCGTTAACTATGGCTACACCTTC. The rearrangement uses TRBV20-1 and TRBJ1-2; no clear D. V lost 1 base to trimming and J lost 1 base, with 13 bases between them. The CDR3 covers 15 residues. Germline V gives CDR1 DFQATT, CDR2 SNEGSKA (reference sequence).